This passage covers 10 T cell receptor beta chains from one sample sequenced in a study of identifying expanded T cells in peripheral blood. Only in-frame clones appear in the TCRdb table, and some are missing; sequencing was by immunoSEQ multiplex PCR. The sample has approximately 63,000 clones; 70% to 90% are singletons. Sequenced sample: blood. All receptors derive from a person between 18 and 75 years old in good health.

The gene calls are TRBV27 and TRBJ2-5; TRBD1 is a possible D gene (5 bases). The V gene's germline CDR1 is MNHEY and CDR2 SMNVEV (reference sequence). V lost 7 bases, J lost 3 bases, and 18 bases lay in between. There are 15 residues in the CDR3. CDR3 residues: CASNPRAPSKETQYF. In nucleotides, the CDR3 is TGTGCCAGCAATCCCAGGGCCCCATCAAAAGAGACCCAGTACTTC.

V and J are TRBV18 and TRBJ1-5, with 7 bases fitting TRBD1. V trimming: 6 bases; J trimming: 5 bases; junction bases outside the gene matches: 10. This CDR3 is built from 15 residues. Germline CDR1 is KGHSH and CDR2 is LQKENI. The CDR3 here is CASSDNRGGDQPQHF. CDR3 DNA sequence: TGTGCCAGCTCGGACAACAGGGGAGGCGATCAGCCCCAGCATTTT.

The chain recombines TRBV5-1 with TRBJ1-2; TRBD1 matches 10 bases. This CDR3 region has 14 residues. Trimming took 3 bases from V and 6 from J; bases not matched to a gene: 5. CDR1 is SGHRS, CDR2 YFSETQ, per germline. CDR3 loop: CASSWGQGPNGYTF. As DNA, the CDR3 is TGCGCCAGCAGCTGGGGACAGGGGCCGAATGGCTACACCTTC. Complete variable domain (other parts from reference TRBV5-1 and TRBJ1-2): KAGVTQTPRYLIKTRGQQVTLSCSPISGHRSVSWYQQTPGQGLQFLFEYFSETQRNKGNFPGRFSGRQFSNSRSEMNVSTLELGDSALYLCASSWGQGPNGYTFGSGTRLTVV.

The V and J genes are TRBV7-3 and TRBJ1-1, with D hard to call. The CDR3 runs to 15 residues. Trimming left V 5 bases short and J 5 bases short, with 18 bases between. Germline V gene lookup returns CDR1 SGHTA and CDR2 FQGTGA. In DNA form, the CDR3 reads TGTGCCAGCAGCGAAATCGGACTCCCTGGGACTGAAGCTTTCTTT. It translates to CASSEIGLPGTEAFF.

The rearrangement links TRBV27 to TRBJ2-2; TRBD1 aligns across 10 bases. The CDR3 has 16 residues. The V segment lost 4 bases and the J segment 5 bases; nucleotides outside the gene matches: 7. Germline-derived CDR1 and CDR2 are MNHEY and SMNVEV (reference sequence). The CDR3 spells CASSSRQGAWTGELFF. CDR3 bases: TGTGCCAGCAGTTCAAGACAGGGGGCATGGACCGGGGAGCTGTTTTTT.

This clone was observed once. This chain connects TRBV30 to TRBJ1-5; TRBD1 is a possible D gene (5 bases). V was cut by 2 bases and J by 9 bases, with 11 bases left in between. The CDR3 covers 12 residues. Germline CDR1 reads GTSNPN; CDR2 reads SVGIG (reference sequence). CDR3 region: CAWSTTGLPQHF. CDR3 nucleotide sequence: TGTGCCTGGAGTACGACGGGGCTGCCCCAGCATTTT. Filled out from reference TRBV30 and TRBJ1-5, the complete variable domain reads SQTIHQWPATLVQPVGSPLSLECTVEGTSNPNLYWYRQAAGRGLQLLFYSVGIGQISSEVPQNLSASRPQDRQFILSSKKLLLSDSGFYLCAWSTTGLPQHFGDGTRLSIL.

The V call is TRBV30, the J call TRBJ2-1; no clear D gene. Looked up from germline, CDR1 is GTSNPN and CDR2 is SVGIG (reference sequence). The CDR3 has 13 residues. Deletions cut 0 bases from V and 9 bases from J, with 12 bases between. Here the CDR3 DNA reads TGTGCCTGGAGTGTGCGCCGGGTTAGTGAGCAGTTCTTC. Its translation is CAWSVRRVSEQFF.

A few counts support this clone. This chain uses TRBV25-1 with TRBJ1-5; D call uncertain. The CDR3 totals 13 residues. V dropped 5 bases and J dropped 3 bases, with 8 bases sitting between them. CDR1 is MGHDK and CDR2 is SYGVNS in the germline V gene. The CDR3 DNA follows: TGTGCCAGCAGTACGGGGATCAATCAGCCCCAGCATTTT. This translates into CASSTGINQPQHF.

This chain uses TRBV4-3 with TRBJ2-7, with 7 bases that match TRBD2. The CDR3 runs to 16 residues. The ends lost 0 bases at V and 1 base at J; junction bases unmatched: 6. Germline V gives CDR1 LGHNA, CDR2 YSLEER. The CDR3 here is CASSQDRGSKSYEQYF. The CDR3 nucleotides read TGCGCCAGCAGCCAAGATCGCGGGAGTAAATCCTACGAGCAGTACTTC.

The rearrangement joins TRBV7-6 to TRBJ1-1; TRBD1 is a possible D gene (6 bases). Between the trimmed V and J ends, which lost 5 bases and 4 bases, there was a span of 14 bases. The germline gives CDR1 SGHVS, CDR2 FNYEAQ. The CDR3 totals 14 residues. CDR3 sequence reads: CASSPKGGSTEAFF. The CDR3 DNA is TGTGCCAGCAGCCCAAAGGGGGGTAGCACTGAAGCTTTCTTT.